This TCR beta chain appears in the sequencing data of a study of shared clonotypes between healthy human individuals. Study results and limitations: Investigators expected sequencing depth to affect clonotype sharing among donors. Researchers sampled blood only, noting tissue repertoires likely differ. For naive CD4 cells, approximately 5% of clonotypes were shared across a few donors.

Assay: immunoSEQ multiplex PCR; the TCRdb copy retains only in-frame clones and omits some. The sample includes around 83,000 clones, about 61% of them seen just once. Trimming removed 3 bases from V and 2 bases from J, with 14 bases in between. Germline V gene lookup returns CDR1 SGHTA and CDR2 FQGTGA. CDR3 length equals 15 residues. This clone was seen once. What it recognizes is unknown. This chain connects TRBV7-3 to TRBJ2-7; D gene ambiguous. Sample: memory CD8+ T cells sorted from blood. Subset indicated: CD45RO+ cells pooled with CCR7-negative TemRA cells. The receptor was derived from a man under 40 in good health. This CDR3 reads CASSFFGRTTYEQYF. DNA for the CDR3: TGTGCCAGCAGCTTCTTTGGGCGGACCACCTACGAGCAGTACTTC.